A selection of T cell receptor beta chains follows, all from one sample in a study of beta chain features in type 1 diabetes. The data were produced by immunoSEQ multiplex PCR, yet TCRdb's version contains in-frame clones alone and is incomplete. The top ten clones hold less than 0.025% of a sample with some 700,000 clones, 10% to 15% of them seen once. What was sequenced was naive CD4+ T cells from blood. These receptors originate from a man younger than 30 with type 1 diabetes. CDR3s include the opening cysteine and the closing phenylalanine or tryptophan. Each record gives: J gene, clone size, D gene, V gene, CDR3 protein, CDR3 DNA. The D gene is left open where the match is weak. Some rows have no size entry. The others give once, few or many, or a class for an expanded clone.

j_call: TRBJ2-7; clone_size: few; d_call: NA; v_call: TRBV7-9; cdr3_aa: CASSLVSDEQYF; cdr3_nt: TGTGCCAGCAGCTTAGTTTCGGACGAGCAGTACTTC
j_call: TRBJ2-5; clone_size: few; d_call: TRBD2; v_call: TRBV18; cdr3_aa: CASSPPGLAGGTSQETQYF; cdr3_nt: TGTGCCAGCTCACCCCCGGGACTAGCGGGGGGCACGAGCCAAGAGACCCAGTACTTC
j_call: TRBJ2-5; clone_size: NA; d_call: NA; v_call: TRBV11-1; cdr3_aa: CASSLALSDQETQYF; cdr3_nt: TGTGCCAGCAGCTTAGCGCTGTCGGATCAAGAGACCCAGTACTTC
j_call: TRBJ2-3; clone_size: NA; d_call: NA; v_call: TRBV5-1; cdr3_aa: CASSPGVSTDTQYF; cdr3_nt: TGCGCCAGCAGCCCGGGGGTTAGCACAGATACGCAGTATTTT
j_call: TRBJ2-6; clone_size: few; d_call: TRBD1; v_call: TRBV28; cdr3_aa: CASSLATGSSGANVLTF; cdr3_nt: TGTGCCAGCAGTTTGGCGACAGGGAGCTCTGGGGCCAACGTCCTGACTTTC
j_call: TRBJ1-5; clone_size: NA; d_call: NA; v_call: TRBV7-2; cdr3_aa: CASSWTASNQPQHF; cdr3_nt: TGTGCCAGCAGCTGGACAGCTAGCAATCAGCCCCAGCATTTT
j_call: TRBJ1-6; clone_size: few; d_call: NA; v_call: TRBV30; cdr3_aa: CAWSGAVDNSPLHF; cdr3_nt: TGTGCCTGGTCAGGGGCAGTTGATAATTCACCCCTCCACTTT
j_call: TRBJ2-7; clone_size: NA; d_call: TRBD1; v_call: TRBV5-4; cdr3_aa: CASALGTGDKYEQYF; cdr3_nt: TGTGCCAGCGCCTTGGGTACAGGGGATAAGTACGAGCAGTACTTC
j_call: TRBJ1-3; clone_size: NA; d_call: NA; v_call: TRBV9; cdr3_aa: CASSVAGGGGSGNTIYF; cdr3_nt: TGTGCCAGCAGCGTAGCGGGGGGAGGAGGCTCTGGAAACACCATATATTTT
j_call: TRBJ1-4; clone_size: few; d_call: TRBD1; v_call: TRBV7-9; cdr3_aa: CASSLARDRTEKLFF; cdr3_nt: TGTGCCAGCAGCTTAGCGCGGGACAGAACTGAAAAACTGTTTTTT
j_call: TRBJ1-2; clone_size: few; d_call: TRBD1; v_call: TRBV7-9; cdr3_aa: CASSLDRLIGYGYTF; cdr3_nt: TGTGCCAGCAGCTTGGACAGGCTAATAGGCTATGGCTACACCTTC
j_call: TRBJ2-3; clone_size: few; d_call: NA; v_call: TRBV30; cdr3_aa: CAWTYTDTQYF; cdr3_nt: TGTGCCTGGACTTACACAGATACGCAGTATTTT
j_call: TRBJ2-1; clone_size: NA; d_call: TRBD2; v_call: TRBV5-1; cdr3_aa: CASSLVSGGSNEQFF; cdr3_nt: TGCGCCAGCAGCTTGGTTAGCGGGGGCTCCAATGAGCAGTTCTTC
j_call: TRBJ1-1; clone_size: NA; d_call: NA; v_call: TRBV7-6; cdr3_aa: CASSYPDLNTEAFF; cdr3_nt: TGTGCCAGCAGCTACCCGGACCTGAACACTGAAGCTTTCTTT
j_call: TRBJ1-4; clone_size: NA; d_call: NA; v_call: TRBV4-1; cdr3_aa: CASSQGVSYNEKLFF; cdr3_nt: TGCGCCAGCAGCCAAGGAGTCAGCTACAATGAAAAACTGTTTTTT
j_call: TRBJ1-1; clone_size: few; d_call: TRBD1; v_call: TRBV10-3; cdr3_aa: CATIQGEGTEAFF; cdr3_nt: TGTGCCACCATACAGGGGGAAGGGACTGAAGCTTTCTTT
j_call: TRBJ2-1; clone_size: few; d_call: NA; v_call: TRBV10-3; cdr3_aa: CAIRDRTSYNEQFF; cdr3_nt: TGTGCCATCAGAGACAGGACCTCGTACAATGAGCAGTTCTTC
j_call: TRBJ2-1; clone_size: NA; d_call: NA; v_call: TRBV14; cdr3_aa: CASSQDSGDNEQFF; cdr3_nt: TGTGCCAGCAGCCAAGATTCAGGGGACAATGAGCAGTTCTTC
j_call: TRBJ2-5; clone_size: NA; d_call: TRBD1; v_call: TRBV5-1; cdr3_aa: CASSLVGGTGGETQYF; cdr3_nt: TGCGCCAGCAGCTTGGTGGGCGGGACAGGCGGCGAGACCCAGTACTTC
j_call: TRBJ2-5; clone_size: few; d_call: NA; v_call: TRBV5-4; cdr3_aa: CASSSSTEAQYF; cdr3_nt: TGTGCCAGCAGCTCCAGCACGGAGGCCCAGTACTTC
j_call: TRBJ1-1; clone_size: NA; d_call: TRBD1; v_call: TRBV28; cdr3_aa: CASSPGGPPNTEAFF; cdr3_nt: TGTGCCAGCAGTCCAGGGGGCCCACCGAACACTGAAGCTTTCTTT
j_call: TRBJ1-2; clone_size: NA; d_call: TRBD1; v_call: TRBV11-2; cdr3_aa: CASSLGRTGHGYTF; cdr3_nt: TGTGCCAGCAGCTTAGGGCGGACAGGGCATGGCTACACCTTC
j_call: TRBJ2-3; clone_size: NA; d_call: NA; v_call: TRBV30; cdr3_aa: CAWTGASTDTQYF; cdr3_nt: TGTGCCTGGACAGGGGCCAGCACAGATACGCAGTATTTT
j_call: TRBJ2-3; clone_size: few; d_call: TRBD2; v_call: TRBV29-1; cdr3_aa: CSVVRLAGSTDTQYF; cdr3_nt: TGCAGCGTTGTACGGCTAGCGGGTAGCACAGATACGCAGTATTTT
j_call: TRBJ2-2; clone_size: few; d_call: NA; v_call: TRBV2; cdr3_aa: CASSETVAGELFF; cdr3_nt: TGTGCCAGCAGTGAGACCGTCGCCGGGGAGCTGTTTTTT
j_call: TRBJ1-5; clone_size: NA; d_call: NA; v_call: TRBV18; cdr3_aa: CASSPDRGDQPQHF; cdr3_nt: TGTGCCAGCTCACCCGATAGGGGGGATCAGCCCCAGCATTTT